A single sample is the source of the 3 T cell receptor beta chains below, sequenced in a study of control samples from healthy donors and cancer patients. Measured with immunoSEQ multiplex PCR; TCRdb has only the in-frame clones, and not every one. The sample carries 120,000 to 150,000 clones, about nine tenths recorded once. Sample: blood. The source is a man aged 25 to 45 in good health.

V is TRBV28 and J is TRBJ1-2; no clear D gene. The germline CDR1 and CDR2 sequences are MDHEN and SYDVKM. Trimming cost V 3 bases and J 8 bases, with 13 bases left between them. The CDR3 runs 13 residues. The CDR3 region has the DNA TGTGCCAGCAGTTTTGTGGGTAGCGGCGGCTACACCTTC. Its protein product is CASSFVGSGGYTF.

This sequence joins TRBV3-1 (or the pseudogene TRBV3-2) and TRBJ2-3, with D uncertain. V shed 0 bases and J shed 9 bases, with 13 bases lying between them. The CDR3 totals 14 residues. Germline CDR1 and CDR2: LGHDT and YNNKEL (reference sequence). The CDR3 nucleotides are TGTGCCAGCAGCCAAGATAATTCGGCCTCGACGCAGTATTTT. Residues: CASSQDNSASTQYF.

This sequence joins TRBV5-8 and TRBJ2-1; unclear D gene. Trimming left V 0 bases short and J 0 bases short, with 4 bases between. Germline lookup yields CDR1 SGHTS and CDR2 YDEGEE. The CDR3 has 14 residues. CDR3 DNA sequence: TGTGCCAGCAGCTTGGAAAGCTCCTACAATGAGCAGTTCTTC. Its translation is CASSLESSYNEQFF.